Detailed here is one TCR beta chain. Its antigen remains unknown. The data were obtained in a study of cytomegalovirus exposure and HLA in healthy donors. PCR primers comprised 60 Vbeta and 13 Jbeta primers. TCRdb's copy holds only in-frame clones and misses some; the assay was immunoSEQ multiplex PCR. Here the sample spans 150,000 or so clones, around 77% being singletons. Study-wide findings and caveats: A later analysis showed that HLA-associated TCR beta chains had undergone more clonal expansion than equally common others. A list of approximately 160 TCR beta chains associated with cytomegalovirus was given.

The CDR3 runs 16 residues. Trimming removed 4 bases from V and 1 base from J, with 16 bases in between. Germline V lookup: CDR1 MNHEY, CDR2 SMNVEV (reference sequence). The chain is built from TRBV27 and TRBJ1-1; no clear D gene. Sequencing used PBMCs. The sequence was collected from a woman under 40 in good health and CMV-seronegative. The CDR3 coding sequence is TGTGCCAGCAGTTCGCTCACCTTGAGTGGGAACACTGAAGCTTTCTTT. As protein: CASSSLTLSGNTEAFF.